These 2 T cell receptor beta chains came from one sample sequenced in a study of cytomegalovirus exposure and HLA in healthy donors. Data came from immunoSEQ multiplex PCR; TCRdb stores just in-frame clones and leaves some out. The sample records 200,000 to 300,000 clones, about 90% being singletons. The sequencing sample was made of PBMCs. The receptors originated from a woman aged 30 to 39 in good health and CMV-seronegative.

The chain joins TRBV5-1 to TRBJ2-7; 12 nucleotides match TRBD1. J gave up 6 bases and V 0 bases, and 4 bases lay outside the gene matches. The CDR3 extends over 15 amino acids. Germline CDR1 is SGHRS and CDR2 is YFSETQ. CDR3 bases: TGCGCCAGCAGCTTGGTAGGGACAGGGGGCAGCGAGCAGTACTTC. Translation: CASSLVGTGGSEQYF.

The rearrangement uses TRBV19 and TRBJ2-1; TRBD1 matches at 11 bases. V lost 6 bases to trimming and J lost 5 bases; unmatched junction nucleotides: 9. The V gene's germline CDR1 is LNHDA and CDR2 SQIVND (reference sequence). CDR3 length equals 16 residues. CDR3 sequence (DNA): TGTGCCAGTAGCCGTAAATGGGACAGGGGGAACAATGAGCAGTTCTTC. Its protein is CASSRKWDRGNNEQFF. The variable domain in full, completed from reference TRBV19 and TRBJ2-1, reads DGGITQSPKYLFRKEGQNVTLSCEQNLNHDAMYWYRQDPGQGLRLIYYSQIVNDFQKGDIAEGYSVSREKKESFPLTVTSAQKNPTAFYLCASSRKWDRGNNEQFFGPGTRLTVL.